This entry describes one T cell receptor beta chain. Germline CDR1 LGHDT, CDR2 YNNKEL (reference sequence). Trimming removed 4 bases at V and 7 bases at J, with 13 bases between. The CDR3 sequence is 13 residues long. This entry belongs to a study of CD8 T cells in Susac syndrome. cDNA came from roughly 0.47 to 1 ug RNA primed by random hexamers. One entry per CDR3 protein results from TCRdb running MiXCR on the immunoSEQ multiplex PCR reads. Found here are more than 100,000 distinct CDR3 sequences, about 96% of them singletons; the top ten hold roughly 0.11%. V gene TRBV3-1 combines with J gene TRBJ1-2; no clear D gene. The sequence came from a human donor in good health. Sequenced material: CD4+ T cells from PBMCs. The CDR3 DNA is TGTGCCAGCAGCCCGCAGGCCTGGGGTGGCTACACCTTC. It yields the protein CASSPQAWGGYTF.